Listed below are T cell receptor beta chains from one sample, sequenced in a study of T-cell memory formation after mild COVID-19. Each CDR3 protein gets one entry after TCRdb re-called the 5' RACE reads with MiXCR. The sample has around 420,000 distinct CDR3 sequences; approximately 24% are singletons. Source material: PBMCs or a T cell subset sorted from them (not recorded which). Source of these receptors: an adult woman who had mild COVID-19 (a few samples of this study predate the infection). Cell type and time point are not known. The conserved cysteine and the conserved F or W are not part of the CDR3 here.

>TRBV12-3/TRBV12-4
ASSFPGVLTKNIQY
>TRBV20-1
SARDGETSLNEQF
>TRBV9
ASSVEARNTGELF
>TRBV3-1
ASSLRLGRTDTQY
>TRBV29-1
SKGTDYEQY
>TRBV5-6
ASTPQRGSTDTQY
>TRBV29-1
SVERVGTDTQY
>TRBV24-1
ATSGPNRWGYTEAF
>TRBV5-1
ASSLRIGVENIQY
>TRBV27
ANAPGTDNYEQY
>TRBV7-9
ASSLSGAGETQY
>TRBV9
ASSLDFSGELF
>TRBV7-3
ASSPKIAGGLDTQY
>TRBV29-1
SVGTVPSEAF
>TRBV7-9
ASSFGGLGQETQY
>TRBV27
ASSLQTVNTGELF
>TRBV12-3/TRBV12-4
ASRYNRQGPRVAF
>TRBV7-9
ASSPAAGHHNYGYT
>TRBV2
ASRWGSSYEQY
>TRBV29-1
SVEKGPGQGADTQY
>TRBV24-1
ATSRGEETQY
>TRBV5-1
ASSLLASGRRDTQY
>TRBV7-9
ASSFPGDSPLH